This record covers a single T cell receptor beta chain. Its antigen remains unidentified. This sample was included in a study of T cells in Graves' hyperthyroidism and ophthalmopathy. Notes on the study in general: Ophthalmopathy onset followed model prediction by a median approximately seven months. Patients with ophthalmopathy were separated from those with stable hyperthyroidism by a 13 V-J model. Most expanded thyroid clonotypes above 0.001 recurred in blood.

From germline, CDR1 is DFQATT and CDR2 SNEGSKA (reference sequence). The CDR3 runs to 14 residues. V was trimmed by 2 bases and J by 8 bases, leaving 18 bases between them. Amplified TCR beta CDR3 regions came from RNA transcripts. Primed by the HTBI set, a first-round RT-PCR was run on the TCR CDR3. A single record per CDR3 protein comes from TCRdb applying MiXCR to the multiplex PCR reads. Of approximately 430,000 distinct CDR3 sequences in the sample, 15% to 17% were seen once. The study excluded patients with uncontrolled infection, other autoimmune disease, pregnancy or lactation. The TCR was taken from a woman aged 18 to 35 with Graves' hyperthyroidism. Material for sequencing was blood. The chain carries TRBV20-1 and TRBJ1-2, with TRBD1 as a possible D gene (6 bases). CDR3 DNA: TGCAGTGCTAGACCACAGGGCCCCAGGAGGGGCTACACCTTC. Encoded protein: CSARPQGPRRGYTF.